Shown below are 5 T cell receptor beta chains from a single sample sequenced in a study of T cell responses to AZD1222 COVID-19 vaccine. TCRdb's table, derived via immunoSEQ multiplex PCR, lists solely in-frame clones and lacks some. The table has 140,000 to 150,000 clones, about 86% seen once. The specimen comprised peripheral blood, sampled 28 days after the second AZD1222 dose. The receptors were sampled from an adult who received the AZD1222 COVID-19 vaccine.

This clone came up once. The rearrangement joins TRBV10-2 to TRBJ1-4, with D possibly being TRBD1 (5 bases). Trimming left V 2 bases short and J 8 bases short, with 12 bases between. Germline V gives CDR1 WSHSY, CDR2 SAAADI. This CDR3 has 14 amino acids. CDR3 residues: CASSEQGLWEKLFF. The CDR3 coding sequence is TGCGCCAGCAGTGAGCAGGGCTTATGGGAAAAACTGTTTTTT.

V is TRBV19 and J is TRBJ1-2; D not resolved. The CDR3 consists of 13 residues. The germline V gene has CDR1 LNHDA and CDR2 SQIVND (reference sequence). V was pared by 8 bases and J by 8 bases, with 18 bases between. CDR3 in DNA: TGTGCCAGTGCTGAGCGCCGGGCGGGCGGCTACACCTTC. Translating gives CASAERRAGGYTF.

This clone showed up just a few times. The rearrangement links TRBV7-9 to TRBJ1-1; unclear D gene. Germline CDR1 is SEHNR and CDR2 is FQNEAQ (reference sequence). The V end was cut by 4 bases, the J end by 4 bases, with 10 bases between. The length of the CDR3 is 13 residues. CDR3 sequence: CASSSKGGTEAFF. The CDR3, as DNA: TGTGCCAGCAGCTCGAAGGGAGGCACTGAAGCTTTCTTT.

CDR3 bases: TGTGCCAGCACTCCTTGGGCCTCCTACGAGCAGTACTTC. Amino acid sequence: CASTPWASYEQYF. The chain has TRBV6-5 and TRBJ2-7; D not resolved. Germline V CDR1 and CDR2: MNHEY, SVGAGI. The V end was cut by 7 bases, the J end by 0 bases, with 10 bases between. CDR3 length: 13 residues.

V is TRBV25-1 and J is TRBJ1-4; D unresolved. The CDR3 is made up of 15 amino acids. CDR1 is MGHDK, CDR2 SYGVNS, per germline. Trimming removed 4 bases at V and 2 bases at J, with 11 bases between. The CDR3 protein is CASSGAQTTNEKLFF. Written as DNA, the CDR3 is TGTGCCAGCAGTGGCGCACAGACGACTAATGAAAAACTGTTTTTT.